These 26 T cell receptor beta chains were all obtained from the same sample, sequenced in a study of immune heterogeneity within non-small cell lung tumors. With around 550 ng used per sample, the template was genomic DNA from bulk tumor. Several biopsies were spaced far apart within each primary tumor and obtained as surgery took place. Patients had untreated, newly diagnosed non-small cell lung cancer and underwent curative surgery. For the TCR beta CDR3, multiplex PCR with 32 V and 13 J primers performed the amplification. TCRdb re-analysed the multiplex PCR reads in MiXCR, keeping a single row per CDR3 protein. The repertoire has some 11,000 distinct CDR3 sequences, about 20% of them found once; the top ten carry 3.7%. The specimen was lung tumor tissue. These receptors all come from a man aged 60-69 years with non-small cell lung cancer.

This clonotype is deemed medium-sized. This chain uses TRBV15 with TRBJ1-2; weak D call: TRBD1 (5 bases). CDR3 length: 13 residues. V lost 3 bases to trimming and J lost 4 bases, with 9 bases between them. Germline CDR1 is LNHNV and CDR2 is YYDKDF (reference sequence). CDR3: CATSSGHGYGYTF. CDR3 bases: TGTGCCACCAGCAGTGGACACGGCTATGGCTACACCTTC.

About this clonotype itself: This clone may be a read error of a much larger clone one base away. The conserved phenylalanine or tryptophan normally closing the CDR3 is absent here, so this likely arose from a read error. The chain employs TRBV19 and TRBJ2-5; D tentatively reads TRBD1 or TRBD2 (6 bases each). CDR3 size: 13 residues. V lost 6 bases, J lost 5 bases, and 13 bases lay in between. Per germline, CDR1 LNHDA and CDR2 SQIVND (reference sequence). DNA of the CDR3: TGTGCCAGTAGGGGGGGCTGGGAGGAGACCCAGTACCTC. Encoded protein: CASRGGWEETQYL.

This chain links TRBV12-3 or TRBV12-4 with TRBJ1-5; no definite D call. Trimming pared 2 bases from V and 0 bases from J, leaving 8 bases between. This CDR3 comprises 15 residues. The CDR3 region has the DNA TGTGCCAGCAGTTTAATCCAGTCTAGCAATCAGCCCCAGCATTTT. Its protein product is CASSLIQSSNQPQHF.

By share of the sample, this clonotype is medium-sized. The chain is built from TRBV28 and TRBJ1-2, with 7 bases fitting TRBD1. The V and J ends lost 1 base and 5 bases, in that order; junction bases with no gene match: 7. CDR3 length: 15 residues. Germline V gives CDR1 MDHEN, CDR2 SYDVKM. The chain's CDR3 is CASSLYEGAGYGYTF. The CDR3 region has the DNA TGTGCCAGCAGTTTATATGAGGGGGCGGGATATGGCTACACCTTC.

In this sample, this clonotype turned up many times. This sequence joins TRBV30 and TRBJ2-1; possibly TRBD1 for D (5 bases). CDR3 length: 14 amino acids. Per the germline V gene, CDR1 is GTSNPN and CDR2 is SVGIG (reference sequence). The V and J ends lost 1 base and 6 bases respectively, with 13 bases between them. As DNA, the CDR3 is TGTGCCTGGAGTGACCAGCAGGGCAGCAATGAGCAGTTCTTC. It yields the protein CAWSDQQGSNEQFF.

The chain combines TRBV4-1 with TRBJ1-2; tentative D call: TRBD1 (6 bases). Germline assignment: CDR1 MGHRA and CDR2 YSYEKL. Trimming stripped 3 bases from V and 6 bases from J, with 11 bases between. This CDR3 contains 13 residues. The CDR3 DNA is TGCGCCAGCAGCCAGGTCTGGACAGATGGCTACACCTTC. This gives the protein CASSQVWTDGYTF.

This clonotype is judged medium-sized. J is TRBJ2-7 and V is TRBV11-3; the match to TRBD1 covers 7 bases. The germline CDR1 and CDR2 sequences are SGHNT and YENEEA. V lost 5 bases, J lost 6 bases, and 13 bases stayed unmatched. CDR3 length equals 15 residues. The chain's CDR3 is CASSRRQGLNTEQYF. The CDR3 nucleotides read TGTGCCAGCAGCCGTCGACAGGGTCTCAATACCGAGCAGTACTTC.

Note on this clonotype: A much larger clone is a single base away; this may be a read error. The J gene is TRBJ1-2, the V gene TRBV28, with TRBD1 matching over 9 bases. After removal of 5 bases from V and 7 bases from J, the junction contained 5 bases not matched to a gene. Germline lookup yields CDR1 MDHEN and CDR2 SYDVKM. The CDR3 loop spans 13 amino acids. The chain's CDR3 is CASSRGQGIGYTF. CDR3 DNA sequence: TGTGCCAGCAGTCGGGGACAGGGAATTGGCTACACCTTC.

Many counts were recorded for this clonotype. The chain joins TRBV18 to TRBJ1-2; D possibly corresponds to TRBD1 (6 bases). The CDR3 is made up of 14 amino acids. Looked up from germline, CDR1 is KGHSH and CDR2 is LQKENI. With 2 bases removed from V and 1 base from J, the gap between germline ends came to 8 bases. The CDR3 bases are TGTGCCAGCTCACCAGGGACAATTAACTATGGCTACACCTTC. This gives the protein CASSPGTINYGYTF.

Ten or more counts support this clonotype. This chain links TRBV15 with TRBJ1-1; D perhaps matches TRBD1 (6 bases). V was trimmed by 0 bases and J by 7 bases, leaving 12 bases between them. The CDR3 totals 14 residues. Germline CDR1 is LNHNV and CDR2 is YYDKDF (reference sequence). The CDR3 loop reads CATSRDYGGSEAFF. The CDR3 nucleotides read TGTGCCACCAGCAGAGATTATGGGGGCAGTGAAGCTTTCTTT. Drawing the rest from reference TRBV15 and TRBJ1-1, the complete variable domain is DAMVIQNPRYQVTQFGKPVTLSCSQTLNHNVMYWYQQKSSQAPKLLFHYYDKDFNNEADTPDNFQSRRPNTSFCFLDIRSPGLGDTAMYLCATSRDYGGSEAFFGQGTRLTVV.

This clonotype came up a few times. The chain recombines TRBV29-1 with TRBJ1-1; 9 nucleotides agree with TRBD1. The ends lost 5 bases at V and 1 base at J; junction bases unmatched: 5. The CDR3 is 14 amino acids. Germline CDR1 reads SQVTM; CDR2 reads ANQGSEA. The CDR3 loop is CSVITGQGNTEAFF. CDR3 in DNA: TGCAGCGTTATTACGGGACAGGGGAACACTGAAGCTTTCTTT.

Sample share makes this clonotype medium-sized. The V gene is TRBV27, the J gene TRBJ1-1; D is possibly TRBD1 (6 bases). Trimming removed 4 bases from V and 5 bases from J, with 17 bases in between. The CDR3 runs 15 residues. Germline V gives CDR1 MNHEY, CDR2 SMNVEV (reference sequence). This chain's CDR3 is CASSSGQGWGTEAFF. CDR3 in DNA: TGTGCCAGCAGTTCTGGGCAGGGGTGGGGAACTGAAGCTTTCTTT.

V gene TRBV5-1 combines with J gene TRBJ2-1, with D perhaps TRBD1 or TRBD2 (5 bases each). Trimming removed 5 bases at V and 6 bases at J, with 18 bases between. Germline CDR1 reads SGHRS; CDR2 reads YFSETQ. The CDR3 covers 15 residues. The CDR3 loop is CASSGGARWGNEQFF. The CDR3 bases are TGCGCCAGCAGTGGGGGTGCTCGCTGGGGCAATGAGCAGTTCTTC.

The chain carries TRBV19 and TRBJ1-2; D not certain. Germline V gene sequence: CDR1 LNHDA, CDR2 SQIVND (reference sequence). The CDR3 has 13 amino acids. V shed 3 bases and J shed 4 bases, with 9 bases lying between them. CDR3 sequence reads: CASSMVEGYGYTF. The CDR3 DNA sequence: TGTGCCAGTAGTATGGTAGAGGGCTATGGCTACACCTTC.

Note on this clonotype: It may be a read error: a sequence one base away is much more abundant. The chain is built from TRBV28 and TRBJ2-1; TRBD1 matches 9 bases. CDR3 size: 15 residues. The trim removed 5 bases at V and 8 bases at J, leaving 10 bases unmatched. Looked up from germline, CDR1 is MDHEN and CDR2 is SYDVKM. The CDR3 DNA sequence: TGTGCCAGCAGTACCCTGGACAGGGGTAAATATGAGCAGTTCTTC. Protein sequence: CASSTLDRGKYEQFF.

This clonotype is classed as medium-sized (0.01 to 0.1%). The chain employs TRBV6-1 and TRBJ1-2; D is unclear. This CDR3 is 15 amino acids long. V dropped 5 bases and J dropped 4 bases, with 17 bases sitting between them. Per the germline V gene, CDR1 is MNHNS and CDR2 is SASEGT. The CDR3 spells CASSLEEDGFYGYTF. Written as DNA, the CDR3 is TGTGCCAGCAGTTTGGAGGAAGACGGCTTCTATGGCTACACCTTC.

J is TRBJ1-4 and V is TRBV25-1; 9 bases are a match to TRBD1. CDR1 MGHDK and CDR2 SYGVNS come from the germline V gene. Unmatched junction bases numbered 8, after V lost 3 bases and J lost 6 bases. CDR3 length equals 16 residues. The DNA for the CDR3 is TGTGCCAGCAGTGACACCCCGGGACAGGGCCATGAAAAACTGTTTTTT. Its translation is CASSDTPGQGHEKLFF.

This clonotype is deemed medium-sized. CDR3 in amino acids: CSAPEVAGGGELFF. CDR3 coding DNA: TGCAGTGCTCCAGAGGTAGCGGGAGGCGGGGAGCTGTTTTTT. The V gene is TRBV20-1, the J gene TRBJ2-2; TRBD2 aligns across 10 bases. This CDR3 contains 14 residues. V was pared by 5 bases and J by 7 bases, with 7 bases of the junction left unmatched. From germline, CDR1 is DFQATT and CDR2 SNEGSKA (reference sequence).

This clonotype was observed a few times. The chain couples TRBV6-2 or TRBV6-3 to TRBJ2-1, with TRBD1 as a possible D gene (6 bases). CDR3 size: 16 residues. Germline CDR1 MNHEY, CDR2 SVGEGT. Trimming removed 5 bases from V and 6 bases from J, with 20 bases in between. CDR3 sequence reads: CASSAKGGQAGNEQFF. The CDR3 DNA sequence: TGTGCCAGCAGTGCCAAAGGGGGACAAGCCGGCAATGAGCAGTTCTTC.

A few counts support this clonotype. This chain connects TRBV4-2 to TRBJ1-4, with TRBD1 matching 8 bases. The CDR3 runs to 16 residues. Germline trimming cut 1 base from V and 3 bases from J; bases unmatched to any gene: 4. Looked up from germline, CDR1 is LGHNA and CDR2 is YNFKEQ. CDR3 amino acids: CASSQATGASNEKLFF. Written as DNA, the CDR3 is TGTGCCAGCAGCCAAGCGACAGGGGCATCTAATGAAAAACTGTTTTTT.

This clonotype was recorded a few times. J is TRBJ2-5 and V is TRBV2, with a tentative D call TRBD2 (6 bases). Between the trimmed V and J ends, which lost 4 bases and 6 bases, there was a span of 12 bases. The CDR3 has 13 amino acids. The germline CDR1 and CDR2 sequences are SNHLY and FYNNEI. CDR3 coding DNA: TGTGCCAGCAGTGGCGGGGCAGGGAAGACCCAGTACTTC. Translating it yields CASSGGAGKTQYF. Drawing the rest from reference TRBV2 and TRBJ2-5, the complete variable domain is EPEVTQTPSHQVTQMGQEVILRCVPISNHLYFYWYRQILGQKVEFLVSFYNNEISEKSEIFDDQFSVERPDGSNFTLKIRSTKLEDSAMYFCASSGGAGKTQYFGPGTRLLVL.

Note on this clonotype: A read error may explain this, as a much larger clone is one base away. This chain links TRBV27 with TRBJ2-7; D possibly corresponds to TRBD2 (6 bases). V lost 9 bases and J 2 bases, leaving 23 bases between the germline ends. This CDR3 has 16 amino acids. CDR1 is MNHEY, CDR2 SMNVEV, per germline (reference sequence). CDR3 coding DNA: TGTGCCAGAAGTCCTCTCAACGAGGAGGGGACCTACGAGCAGTACTTC. It codes for CARSPLNEEGTYEQYF.

As for this clonotype: A much larger clone sits a single nucleotide away, making a read error possible. The J gene is TRBJ2-3, the V gene TRBV12-3 or TRBV12-4, with D tentatively TRBD1 (5 bases). CDR3 size: 11 residues. The DNA for the CDR3 is TGTGCCAGCAGCCCCACAGGTACGCAGTATTTT. Encoded protein: CASSPTGTQYF.

In this sample, this clonotype is medium-sized. V is TRBV19 and J is TRBJ2-7, with 7 bases matching TRBD2. The CDR3 totals 15 residues. The V gene end was trimmed by 2 bases and the J gene end by 7 bases; junction bases not matched to a gene: 11. Germline CDR1 LNHDA, CDR2 SQIVND (reference sequence). The CDR3 nucleotides are TGTGCCAGTAGTATACCGGGACCGCCCGGGGGGGAGCAGTACTTC. This codes for CASSIPGPPGGEQYF.

This clonotype is classed as medium-sized. J is TRBJ2-7 and V is TRBV6-2 or TRBV6-3; unclear D gene. The CDR3 spans 13 residues. Germline V gives CDR1 MNHEY, CDR2 SVGEGT. Trimming shortened V by 4 bases and J by 9 bases, and 16 bases separated the two germline ends. CDR3 sequence: CASSFTELRGQYF. Written as DNA, the CDR3 is TGTGCCAGCAGTTTTACGGAGTTACGAGGGCAGTACTTC.

In its sample, this clonotype ranks as large. In nucleotides, the CDR3 is TGTGCCAGCAGGGGGAGCGGGAGCGTGGGGGATACGCAGTATTTT. Its protein product is CASRGSGSVGDTQYF. This chain uses TRBV7-2 with TRBJ2-3, with 8 bases identical to TRBD2. This CDR3 has 15 residues. Germline V lookup: CDR1 SGHTA, CDR2 FQGNSA. Trimming took 6 bases from V and 6 from J; bases not matched to a gene: 11.